What follows are 26 T cell receptor beta chains derived from one specimen sequenced in a study of T cells in localized non-small cell lung cancer. Libraries were prepared by immunoSEQ multiplex PCR; TCRdb keeps only in-frame clonotypes and omits some of them. The sample lists about 22,000 clones, around nine tenths occurring once. Sample: PBMCs, taken before any cancer treatment. The receptors shown here come from a man aged 35-75 years with stage II squamous cell lung carcinoma.

The CDR3 DNA reads TGTGCCATCGGGAGTGGGGTTCGAGAGACCCAGTACTTC. Translation gives CAIGSGVRETQYF. The chain is built from TRBV10-3 and TRBJ2-5; TRBD2 is a possible D gene (5 bases). V was trimmed by 8 bases and J by 4 bases, leaving 14 bases between them. The CDR3 contains 13 residues. The germline CDR1 and CDR2 sequences are ENHRY and SYGVKD.

The chain links TRBV14 to TRBJ2-2; tentatively, D is TRBD2 (7 bases). Germline V gives CDR1 SGHDN, CDR2 FVKESK. This CDR3 region has 14 residues. Between the trimmed V and J ends, which lost 5 bases and 3 bases, there was a span of 10 bases. The CDR3: CASSWGGDTGELFF. CDR3 sequence (DNA): TGTGCCAGCAGCTGGGGGGGCGACACCGGGGAGCTGTTTTTT. The variable domain in full, completed from reference TRBV14 and TRBJ2-2, reads EAGVTQFPSHSVIEKGQTVTLRCDPISGHDNLYWYRRVMGKEIKFLLHFVKESKQDESGMPNNRFLAERTGGTYSTLKVQPAELEDSGVYFCASSWGGDTGELFFGEGSRLTVL.

V is TRBV27 and J is TRBJ1-1; a weak D match, TRBD1 (5 bases). In germline, CDR1 is MNHEY, CDR2 SMNVEV (reference sequence). Trimming removed 0 bases at V and 7 bases at J, with 12 bases between. There are 14 residues in the CDR3. CDR3 sequence reads: CASSLSGGGLEAFF. Written as DNA, the CDR3 is TGTGCCAGCAGTTTATCTGGGGGGGGACTTGAAGCTTTCTTT.

V gene TRBV6-1 combines with J gene TRBJ2-7, with D uncertain. This CDR3 comprises 13 residues. V shed 5 bases and J shed 0 bases, with 8 bases lying between them. CDR1 MNHNS and CDR2 SASEGT come from the germline V gene. The CDR3 DNA is TGTGCCAGCAGTTCACAGTACTCCTACGAGCAGTACTTC. This sequence encodes CASSSQYSYEQYF.

The chain uses TRBV5-1 and TRBJ1-1, with a tentative D call TRBD1 (5 bases). Germline values: CDR1 SGHRS, CDR2 YFSETQ. The CDR3 is 15 amino acids. Trimming took off 0 bases at V and 3 bases at J, with 12 bases between the two ends. The CDR3 is CASSLDRTGDTEAFF. CDR3 coding DNA: TGCGCCAGCAGCTTGGATCGGACGGGGGACACTGAAGCTTTCTTT.

V gene TRBV28 combines with J gene TRBJ2-3; no clear D. The germline V and J ends were trimmed by 3 bases and 3 bases, with 13 bases remaining between them. This CDR3 region has 15 residues. CDR1 and CDR2 (germline): MDHEN, SYDVKM. CDR3 sequence: CASSFARSSTDTQYF. DNA of the CDR3: TGTGCCAGCAGTTTCGCTAGAAGCAGTACAGATACGCAGTATTTT.

This chain uses TRBV7-2 with TRBJ2-7; 9 nucleotides line up with TRBD1. The CDR3 loop spans 16 amino acids. Germline loops: CDR1 SGHTA, CDR2 FQGNSA. V lost 6 bases, J lost 0 bases, and 9 bases stayed unmatched. Here the CDR3 reads CASSQKTGGNSYEQYF. CDR3 DNA: TGTGCCAGCAGTCAGAAGACAGGGGGGAACTCCTACGAGCAGTACTTC.

The J gene is TRBJ2-1, the V gene TRBV27, with 9 bases aligning to TRBD1. CDR3 length: 16 amino acids. The junction had 12 bases not matched to a gene; V was cut back by 3 bases and J by 9 bases. Germline loops: CDR1 MNHEY, CDR2 SMNVEV (reference sequence). The CDR3 region is CASSFPGTGSTGEQFF. CDR3 bases: TGTGCCAGCAGTTTCCCCGGGACAGGGTCCACGGGTGAGCAGTTCTTC.

The J gene is TRBJ2-3, the V gene TRBV4-1; 7 positions match TRBD1. CDR1 is MGHRA, CDR2 YSYEKL, per germline. The CDR3 is 14 amino acids. The J segment lost 8 bases and the V segment lost 5 bases, leaving 10 bases of the junction unmatched. CDR3 coding DNA: TGCGCCAGCAGCGGGGACAGTCCACAGGGTACGCAGTATTTT. It is translated as CASSGDSPQGTQYF.

V and J are TRBV6-5 and TRBJ1-5; D might be TRBD1 (6 bases). The V end lost 2 bases, the J end lost 7 bases, and 9 bases lay between the germline ends. This CDR3 has 13 residues. CDR1 is MNHEY, CDR2 SVGAGI, per germline. This chain's CDR3 is CASSYDGGQPQHF. CDR3 sequence (DNA): TGTGCCAGCAGTTACGATGGGGGCCAGCCCCAGCATTTT.

The chain links TRBV5-1 to TRBJ2-2; the D is unclear. Trimming stripped 0 bases from V and 4 bases from J, with 10 bases between. This CDR3 region has 15 residues. The germline gives CDR1 SGHRS, CDR2 YFSETQ. In nucleotides, the CDR3 is TGCGCCAGCAGCTTGGTTACAGATTTCACCGGGGAGCTGTTTTTT. Its translation is CASSLVTDFTGELFF.

The chain links TRBV5-4 to TRBJ2-2; tentatively, D is TRBD1 (5 bases). There are 13 residues in the CDR3. Trimming pared 4 bases from V and 5 bases from J, leaving 9 bases between. CDR1 is SGHNT, CDR2 YYREEE, per germline (reference sequence). CDR3 DNA: TGTGCCAGCAGCCAGGGTCAGACCGGGGAGCTGTTTTTT. This sequence encodes CASSQGQTGELFF. Based on the CDR3 plus reference TRBV5-4 and TRBJ2-2, the full variable domain is ETGVTQSPTHLIKTRGQQVTLRCSSQSGHNTVSWYQQALGQGPQFIFQYYREEENGRGNFPPRFSGLQFPNYSSELNVNALELDDSALYLCASSQGQTGELFFGEGSRLTVL.

V usage is TRBV19 and J usage is TRBJ2-1; weak D call: TRBD2 (6 bases). This CDR3 region has 14 residues. The germline V gene encodes CDR1 LNHDA and CDR2 SQIVND (reference sequence). The germline V and J ends were trimmed by 0 bases and 6 bases, with 9 bases remaining between them. CDR3 coding DNA: TGTGCCAGTAGTATAGAGGAGGGATCCAATGAGCAGTTCTTC. This codes for CASSIEEGSNEQFF.

This chain connects TRBV10-3 to TRBJ1-3; 12 bases are a match to TRBD1. Trimming removed 8 bases from V and 4 bases from J; junction bases left unmatched: 3. This CDR3 is built from 14 residues. Per the germline V gene, CDR1 is ENHRY and CDR2 is SYGVKD. CDR3 residues: CAIGDRGRGNTIYF. Written as DNA, the CDR3 is TGTGCCATCGGGGACAGGGGGCGCGGAAACACCATATATTTT.

This sequence joins TRBV4-3 and TRBJ1-1; possible D gene TRBD1, 6 bases. The CDR3 spans 15 residues. CDR1 LGHNA and CDR2 YSLEER come from the germline V gene. The V end was cut by 1 base, the J end by 4 bases, with 13 bases between. Written as DNA, the CDR3 is TGCGCCAGCAGCCAAGTAAGGGGGGGAGTCACTGAAGCTTTCTTT. Protein: CASSQVRGGVTEAFF.

A single count supports this clone. The chain is built from TRBV7-6 and TRBJ2-5; 13 bases are shared with TRBD2. The CDR3 has 17 amino acids. Germline loops: CDR1 SGHVS, CDR2 FNYEAQ. With 5 bases clipped from V and 4 bases from J, the junction kept 10 bases outside the gene matches. The DNA of the CDR3 is TGTGCCAGCAGCCCCAGACGACTAGCGGGGGGTTTAGAGACCCAGTACTTC. Protein product: CASSPRRLAGGLETQYF.

Here the CDR3 DNA reads TGTGCCTGGAGCAGACAGGGAAACGGTGAGCAGTTCTTC. Translated, it gives CAWSRQGNGEQFF. The chain employs TRBV30 and TRBJ2-1; 7 bases map to TRBD1. This CDR3 comprises 13 residues. The germline V gene encodes CDR1 GTSNPN and CDR2 SVGIG (reference sequence). The junction had 8 bases not matched to a gene; V was cut back by 3 bases and J by 9 bases.

V and J are TRBV5-1 and TRBJ1-3; D remains ambiguous. Germline loops: CDR1 SGHRS, CDR2 YFSETQ. Deletions cut 0 bases from V and 0 bases from J, with 7 bases between. This CDR3 is 15 amino acids long. As DNA, the CDR3 is TGCGCCAGCAGCTTGGACATGAGCTCTGGAAACACCATATATTTT. This codes for CASSLDMSSGNTIYF.

This clone has a handful of counts. The chain is built from TRBV5-4 and TRBJ2-1; 14 bases fit TRBD2. The V gene end was trimmed by 4 bases and the J gene end by 1 base; junction bases not matched to a gene: 1. Germline V gene sequence: CDR1 SGHNT, CDR2 YYREEE (reference sequence). There are 16 residues in the CDR3. The CDR3 spells CASSRTSGRSYNEQFF. Written as DNA, the CDR3 is TGTGCCAGCAGCAGGACTAGCGGGAGGTCCTACAATGAGCAGTTCTTC.

V gene TRBV6-4 combines with J gene TRBJ2-1; D might be TRBD1 (5 bases). CDR3 length: 15 residues. Trimming pared 3 bases from V and 3 bases from J, leaving 12 bases between. Germline assignment: CDR1 MRHNA and CDR2 SNTAGT. Here the CDR3 reads CASSDGQGYYNEQFF. The CDR3 region has the DNA TGTGCCAGCAGTGATGGGCAGGGATACTACAATGAGCAGTTCTTC.

The chain joins TRBV9 to TRBJ2-7; D possibly corresponds to TRBD1 (6 bases). CDR1 and CDR2 (germline): SGDLS, YYNGEE. This CDR3 spans 15 amino acids. Trimming removed 0 bases at V and 1 base at J, with 11 bases between. The chain's CDR3 is CASSVETGRSYEQYF. The CDR3 bases are TGTGCCAGCAGCGTAGAAACAGGGCGTTCCTACGAGCAGTACTTC.

This clone has only one observation. The rearrangement uses TRBV4-1 and TRBJ2-5; 12 bases fit TRBD2. This CDR3 contains 18 residues. Germline V gene sequence: CDR1 MGHRA, CDR2 YSYEKL. V was pared by 3 bases and J by 0 bases, with 8 bases of the junction left unmatched. The CDR3 region has the DNA TGCGCCAGCAGCCATCTAGCGGGAGGGCCCTTGTACCAAGAGACCCAGTACTTC. It is translated as CASSHLAGGPLYQETQYF.

The gene calls are TRBV6-5 and TRBJ2-7; D possibly corresponds to TRBD2 (5 bases). Per the germline V gene, CDR1 is MNHEY and CDR2 is SVGAGI. The CDR3 spans 13 residues. Trimming cost V 2 bases and J 3 bases, with 8 bases left between them. The CDR3 spells CASSYPEGYEQYF. The CDR3 DNA reads as TGTGCCAGCAGTTACCCAGAGGGCTACGAGCAGTACTTC.

This chain uses TRBV7-9 with TRBJ2-1, with TRBD2 matching 7 bases. V dropped 5 bases and J dropped 3; count of bases not matched to a gene: 7. This CDR3 contains 15 residues. The V gene's germline CDR1 is SEHNR and CDR2 FQNEAQ (reference sequence). CDR3 sequence: CASSLSSGNYNEQFF. CDR3 sequence (DNA): TGTGCCAGCAGCCTCTCTAGCGGCAACTACAATGAGCAGTTCTTC.

The V gene is TRBV7-9, the J gene TRBJ2-1; possibly TRBD2 for D (6 bases). Germline CDR1 and CDR2: SEHNR and FQNEAQ (reference sequence). V lost 7 bases, J lost 4 bases, and 11 bases lay in between. The CDR3 sequence is 13 residues long. CDR3 bases: TGTGCCAGCAACCCGGGACTGTACAATGAGCAGTTCTTC. Translated, it gives CASNPGLYNEQFF.

The chain carries TRBV5-1 and TRBJ2-5, with D unclear. Deletions cut 3 bases from V and 0 bases from J, with 0 bases between. The CDR3 covers 11 residues. Germline V gene data show CDR1 as SGHRS and CDR2 as YFSETQ. This CDR3 is CASSYQETQYF. DNA of the CDR3: TGCGCCAGCAGCTACCAAGAGACCCAGTACTTC.